This T cell receptor (beta chain) was identified in a study of cytotoxic CD8 clonotypes in ibrutinib-treated CLL. Libraries were prepared by immunoSEQ multiplex PCR; TCRdb keeps only in-frame clonotypes and omits some of them. The sample comprises fewer than 150,000 clones, around 84% of which are singletons, and 2.5% to 3.5% rests with the top ten. Study-level results: Clonality was higher at baseline than in age-matched healthy donors and tracked circulating CD8+ T-cell counts. The clonality rise at ibrutinib response reflected private clonotype expansion.

V lost 1 base and J 7 bases, leaving 7 bases between the germline ends. CDR3 size: 12 residues. Germline V gene data show CDR1 as SGHTA and CDR2 as FQGNSA. Cryopreserved PBMCs were the source of around 2 micrograms of genomic DNA, which went to TCR beta libraries. As for this clone: Its antigen is unidentified.

The gene calls are TRBV7-2 and TRBJ1-1; possibly TRBD1 for D (5 bases). The receptor comes from a human donor with chronic lymphocytic leukemia. The specimen comprised PBMCs, sampled after 24 months of ibrutinib treatment. The DNA of the CDR3 is TGTGCCAGCAGCTTAGTTGGGGGTGAAGCTTTCTTT. Its protein is CASSLVGGEAFF.